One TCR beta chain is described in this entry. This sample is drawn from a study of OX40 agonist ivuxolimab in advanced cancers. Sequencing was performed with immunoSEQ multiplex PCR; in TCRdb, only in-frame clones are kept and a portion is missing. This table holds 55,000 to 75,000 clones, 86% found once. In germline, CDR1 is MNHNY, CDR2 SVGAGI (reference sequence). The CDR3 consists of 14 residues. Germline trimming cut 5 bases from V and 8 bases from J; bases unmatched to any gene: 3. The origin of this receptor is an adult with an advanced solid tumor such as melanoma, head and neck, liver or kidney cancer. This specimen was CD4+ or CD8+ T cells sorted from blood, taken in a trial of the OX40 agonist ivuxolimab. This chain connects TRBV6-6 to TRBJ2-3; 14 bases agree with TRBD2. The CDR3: CASSPGLAGVTQYF. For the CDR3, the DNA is TGTGCCAGCAGTCCGGGACTAGCGGGAGTTACGCAGTATTTT.